The 21 T cell receptor beta chains in this list originate from one sample, sequenced in a study of T cells in Graves' hyperthyroidism and ophthalmopathy. Regions amplified from RNA transcripts were the TCR beta CDR3 regions. Researchers ran a first-round RT-PCR on the TCR CDR3 using the HTBI primer set. TCRdb processed the multiplex PCR reads anew with MiXCR; each CDR3 protein has one entry. The table has some 760,000 distinct CDR3 sequences, 14% seen once; the top ten hold roughly a tenth. Sequenced: blood. The source is a woman aged 18-30 years with Graves' hyperthyroidism.

This clonotype was seen only a few times. The chain is built from TRBV10-2 and TRBJ2-7; possible D gene TRBD2, 6 bases. The CDR3 spans 14 residues. V dropped 2 bases and J dropped 5 bases, with 13 bases sitting between them. The V gene's germline CDR1 is WSHSY and CDR2 SAAADI. The CDR3 protein is CASSEVGGSNEQYF. The CDR3 nucleotides read TGCGCCAGCAGTGAGGTTGGAGGGAGCAACGAGCAGTACTTC.

The chain is built from TRBV7-2 and TRBJ2-1; TRBD2 agrees at 9 bases. CDR1 and CDR2 from the germline V gene are SGHTA and FQGNSA. The length of the CDR3 is 19 residues. Losses at the gene ends were 6 bases for V and 5 bases for J; bases not matched to a gene: 20. CDR3 sequence: CASRSLSGKLAGAHNEQFF. DNA for the CDR3: TGTGCCAGCAGAAGCTTATCGGGGAAACTAGCGGGTGCCCACAATGAGCAGTTCTTC.

This clonotype occurred a few times. This likely comes from a read error, as the CDR3 has no conserved phenylalanine or tryptophan at its end. The rearrangement joins TRBV27 to TRBJ2-7, with TRBD2 as a possible D gene (5 bases). CDR1 MNHEY and CDR2 SMNVEV come from the germline V gene (reference sequence). The CDR3 extends over 14 amino acids. Trimming took 3 bases from V and 2 from J, leaving 11 bases between them. CDR3 loop: CASSLKGATYEQYL. As DNA, the CDR3 is TGTGCCAGCAGTTTGAAGGGAGCTACCTACGAGCAGTACCTC.

This clonotype has a count of ten or more. The chain recombines TRBV5-1 with TRBJ1-1; D might be TRBD1 (5 bases). Germline values: CDR1 SGHRS, CDR2 YFSETQ. The CDR3 totals 15 residues. Trimming pared 1 base from V and 2 bases from J, leaving 12 bases between. Written as DNA, the CDR3 is TGCGCCAGCAGCTTGTGGGGGGAATCAAACACTGAAGCTTTCTTT. It codes for CASSLWGESNTEAFF. The full variable domain, with the rest looked up from reference TRBV5-1 and TRBJ1-1, is KAGVTQTPRYLIKTRGQQVTLSCSPISGHRSVSWYQQTPGQGLQFLFEYFSETQRNKGNFPGRFSGRQFSNSRSEMNVSTLELGDSALYLCASSLWGESNTEAFFGQGTRLTVV.

This clonotype occurred many times. The V call is TRBV20-1, the J call TRBJ2-7, with 7 bases aligning to TRBD2. Germline assignment: CDR1 DFQATT and CDR2 SNEGSKA (reference sequence). V trimming: 2 bases; J trimming: 3 bases; junction bases outside the gene matches: 1. The CDR3 length is 12 residues. Written as DNA, the CDR3 is TGCAGTGCTAGACTAGCGGACTACGAGCAGTACTTC. As protein: CSARLADYEQYF.

Ten or more counts support this clonotype. The chain links TRBV30 to TRBJ1-2, with D unresolved. There are 12 residues in the CDR3. Germline-derived CDR1 and CDR2 are GTSNPN and SVGIG (reference sequence). Between the trimmed V and J ends, which lost 0 bases and 3 bases, there was a span of 5 bases. CDR3 sequence reads: CAWSVTYYGYTF. CDR3 nucleotide sequence: TGTGCCTGGAGTGTCACATACTATGGCTACACCTTC.

For this clonotype: One junction end does not reproduce the germline sequence, and a read error may be involved. The chain combines TRBV30 with TRBJ1-5, with D hard to call. Germline V gene data show CDR1 as GTSNPN and CDR2 as SVGIG (reference sequence). This CDR3 comprises 14 residues. The CDR3 bases are TGTGCCTGGAGTCAAGGGTTTAGCAATCAGCCCCGGCATTTT. It translates to CAWSQGFSNQPRHF.

The V and J genes are TRBV18 and TRBJ2-1; D gene ambiguous. Looked up from germline, CDR1 is KGHSH and CDR2 is LQKENI. The length of the CDR3 is 14 residues. Trimming shortened V by 5 bases and J by 2 bases, and 10 bases separated the two germline ends. This chain's CDR3 is CASSADPAYNEQFF. The DNA of the CDR3 is TGTGCCAGCTCAGCGGACCCTGCCTACAATGAGCAGTTCTTC. The whole variable domain, remainder taken from reference TRBV18 and TRBJ2-1, is NAGVMQNPRHLVRRRGQEARLRCSPMKGHSHVYWYRQLPEEGLKFMVYLQKENIIDESGMPKERFSAEFPKEGPSILRIQQVVRGDSAAYFCASSADPAYNEQFFGPGTRLTVL.

This clonotype was seen more than once but under ten times. The chain employs TRBV6-1 and TRBJ1-2; TRBD1 matches at 9 bases. This CDR3 is built from 16 residues. The V and J ends lost 10 bases and 8 bases, in that order; junction bases with no gene match: 20. The germline V gene has CDR1 MNHNS and CDR2 SASEGT. CDR3 bases: TGTGCCACACACTCCGGGACAGGGTGGGTGAAAGGCGGCTACACCTTC. It yields the protein CATHSGTGWVKGGYTF.

This clonotype was found a few times. This chain links TRBV5-1 with TRBJ2-3; 12 bases align to TRBD2. V dropped 4 bases and J dropped 6; count of bases not matched to a gene: 9. CDR1 is SGHRS and CDR2 is YFSETQ in the germline V gene. The CDR3 loop spans 16 amino acids. The CDR3 sequence is CASSHLAGGPGDTQYF. The CDR3 bases are TGCGCCAGCAGCCATCTAGCGGGAGGGCCAGGGGATACGCAGTATTTT.

The chain has TRBV12-3 or TRBV12-4 and TRBJ1-3; 7 nucleotides align to TRBD1. J lost 0 bases, V lost 6 bases, and 5 bases had no gene match. This CDR3 comprises 15 residues. The CDR3 reads CASRLDRSSGNTIYF. The CDR3 bases are TGTGCCAGCAGGTTGGACAGGAGCTCTGGAAACACCATATATTTT.

This clonotype has a count of ten or more. V gene TRBV7-2 combines with J gene TRBJ2-7; 7 bases are a match to TRBD2. There are 14 residues in the CDR3. CDR1 is SGHTA and CDR2 is FQGNSA in the germline V gene. J gave up 3 bases and V 4 bases, and 6 bases lay outside the gene matches. CDR3 amino acids: CASSYGTKYYEQYF. CDR3 nucleotide sequence: TGTGCCAGCAGCTACGGGACTAAATACTACGAGCAGTACTTC.

This clonotype has a handful of counts. This sequence joins TRBV20-1 and TRBJ1-5; perhaps TRBD1 as D (6 bases). V lost 0 bases and J 5 bases, leaving 14 bases between the germline ends. The CDR3 is 15 amino acids. CDR1 and CDR2 (germline): DFQATT, SNEGSKA (reference sequence). The CDR3 region is CSARDHQGRHQPQHF. In DNA form, the CDR3 reads TGCAGTGCTAGAGATCATCAGGGGAGGCATCAGCCCCAGCATTTT.

This clonotype was seen a few times. The chain recombines TRBV7-9 with TRBJ2-1; 8 bases are a match to TRBD2. CDR1 and CDR2 from the germline V gene are SEHNR and FQNEAQ (reference sequence). The V gene end was trimmed by 2 bases and the J gene end by 10 bases; junction bases not matched to a gene: 10. The CDR3 loop spans 15 amino acids. The DNA for the CDR3 is TGTGCCAGCAGCTTACTCGCGGGAGGCAAAGAAGAGCAGTTCTTC. Translated: CASSLLAGGKEEQFF.

This clonotype was recorded at least ten times. This chain links TRBV18 with TRBJ2-5; 7 bases are shared with TRBD1. V was pared by 1 base and J by 1 base, with 3 bases of the junction left unmatched. CDR3 size: 15 residues. From germline, CDR1 is KGHSH and CDR2 LQKENI. CDR3 in DNA: TGTGCCAGCTCACCACAGACAGGGAGCCAAGAGACCCAGTACTTC. This encodes CASSPQTGSQETQYF.

This clonotype was observed many times. The rearrangement uses TRBV29-1 and TRBJ2-7, with D perhaps matching TRBD2 (5 bases). The CDR3 runs to 13 residues. V lost 4 bases and J lost 1, with 11 bases in between. The germline V gene encodes CDR1 SQVTM and CDR2 ANQGSEA. CDR3 DNA sequence: TGCAGCGTTGGAGGGTCGGATTCCTACGAGCAGTACTTC. Its protein product is CSVGGSDSYEQYF.

This clonotype was found many times. The gene calls are TRBV18 and TRBJ1-2; the D is unclear. The CDR3 is 13 amino acids. V was trimmed by 3 bases and J by 3 bases, leaving 8 bases between them. Germline V gene lookup returns CDR1 KGHSH and CDR2 LQKENI. DNA of the CDR3: TGTGCCAGCTCACCGGTGGAATACTATGGCTACACCTTC. This gives the protein CASSPVEYYGYTF.

Many counts were recorded for this clonotype. The genes are TRBV5-1 and TRBJ2-5; 10 bases map to TRBD1. The CDR3 loop spans 15 amino acids. The V gene's germline CDR1 is SGHRS and CDR2 YFSETQ. Trimming took 4 bases from V and 5 from J; bases not matched to a gene: 8. CDR3 region: CASSGTGEGWETQYF. The CDR3 DNA reads as TGCGCCAGCAGCGGGACAGGGGAAGGATGGGAGACCCAGTACTTC.

This clonotype was detected many times. This rearrangement joins TRBV6-2 or TRBV6-3 to TRBJ2-1; D might be TRBD2 (6 bases). This CDR3 region has 16 residues. CDR1 and CDR2 (germline): MNHEY, SVGEGT. Trimming cost V 4 bases and J 8 bases, with 21 bases left between them. CDR3 in DNA: TGTGCCAGCAGTTCTCCCCGGCGGGACCCCGTGGATGAGCAGTTCTTC. Encoded protein: CASSSPRRDPVDEQFF.

This clonotype came up many times. This chain connects TRBV2 to TRBJ2-3, with a weak D call TRBD2 (6 bases). The CDR3 runs to 15 residues. Germline CDR1 SNHLY, CDR2 FYNNEI. Trimming stripped 7 bases from V and 2 bases from J, with 16 bases between. The CDR3 loop reads CASIKLAGSTDTQYF. As DNA, the CDR3 is TGTGCCAGCATCAAACTCGCGGGATCCACAGATACGCAGTATTTT.

This clonotype was detected ten times or more. V is TRBV11-2 and J is TRBJ2-5, with 8 nucleotides matching TRBD1. Germline V gene lookup returns CDR1 SGHAT and CDR2 FQNNGV. Germline trimming cut 5 bases from V and 3 bases from J; bases unmatched to any gene: 5. The CDR3 contains 14 residues. In nucleotides, the CDR3 is TGTGCCAGCAGCCACCTGACAGGGGAAGAGACCCAGTACTTC. This encodes CASSHLTGEETQYF.